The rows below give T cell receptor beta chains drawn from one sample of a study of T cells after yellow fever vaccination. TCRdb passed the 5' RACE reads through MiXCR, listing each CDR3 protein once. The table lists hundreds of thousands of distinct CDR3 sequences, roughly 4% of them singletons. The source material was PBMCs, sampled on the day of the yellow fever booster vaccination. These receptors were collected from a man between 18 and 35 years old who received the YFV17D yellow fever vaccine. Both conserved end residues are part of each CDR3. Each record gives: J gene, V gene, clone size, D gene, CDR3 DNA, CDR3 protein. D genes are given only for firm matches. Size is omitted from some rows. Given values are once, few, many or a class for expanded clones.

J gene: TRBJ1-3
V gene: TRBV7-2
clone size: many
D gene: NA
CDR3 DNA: TGTGCCAGCAGCTCCTACTATTCTGGAAACACCATATATTTT
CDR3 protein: CASSSYYSGNTIYF

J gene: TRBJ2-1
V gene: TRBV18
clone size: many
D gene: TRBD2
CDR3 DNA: TGTGCCAGCTCACCGGTCCCGGGACTAGCGGGGGACTCCGAGAGCTCCTACAATGAGCAGTTCTTC
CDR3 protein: CASSPVPGLAGDSESSYNEQFF

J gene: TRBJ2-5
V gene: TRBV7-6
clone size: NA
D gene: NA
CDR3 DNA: TGTGCCAGCAGCTCAACCCCCGGGACAACGGAAGAGACCCAGTACTTC
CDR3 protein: CASSSTPGTTEETQYF

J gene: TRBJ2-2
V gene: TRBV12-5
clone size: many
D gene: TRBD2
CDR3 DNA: TGTGCTAGTGGTCCCCCGGGGGGAGGGGAGCTGTTTTTT
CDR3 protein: CASGPPGGGELFF

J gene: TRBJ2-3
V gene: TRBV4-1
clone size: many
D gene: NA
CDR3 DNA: TGCGCCAGCAGCCAAGAGGGGGTTTACACAGATACGCAGTATTTT
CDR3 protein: CASSQEGVYTDTQYF

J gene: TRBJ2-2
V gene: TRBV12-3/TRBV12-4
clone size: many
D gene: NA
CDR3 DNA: TGTGCCAGCAGTCCGGGGCGTGTGGGCTCCGGGGAGCTGTTTTTT
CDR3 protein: CASSPGRVGSGELFF

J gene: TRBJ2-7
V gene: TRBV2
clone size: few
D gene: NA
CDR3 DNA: TGTGCCAGCAGTCTGGGCCCTTTGGGGACTGACTACGAGCAGTACTTC
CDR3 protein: CASSLGPLGTDYEQYF

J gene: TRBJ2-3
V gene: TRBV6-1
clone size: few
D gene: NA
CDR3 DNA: TGTGCCAGCAGTGCGCACCGGGACTTCGGCACAGATACGCAGTATTTT
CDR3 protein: CASSAHRDFGTDTQYF

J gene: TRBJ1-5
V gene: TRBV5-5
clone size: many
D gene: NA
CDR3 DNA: TGTGCCAGCAGCGTGAAGGGGTCCCTTAATCAGCCCCAGCATTTT
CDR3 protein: CASSVKGSLNQPQHF

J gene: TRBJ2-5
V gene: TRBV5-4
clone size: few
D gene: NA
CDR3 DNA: TGTGCCAGCAGCTTTCAGGGTGCCACAGAGACCCAGTACTTC
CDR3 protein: CASSFQGATETQYF

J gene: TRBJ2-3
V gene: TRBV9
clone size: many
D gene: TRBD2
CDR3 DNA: TGTGCCAGCAGCCGCGGAGGAGCGGGGGGGCCGACGGATACGCAGTATTTT
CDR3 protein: CASSRGGAGGPTDTQYF

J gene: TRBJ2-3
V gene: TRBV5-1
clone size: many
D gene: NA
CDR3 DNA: TGCGCCAGCAGCTTAGGGTCGGCGGATCCAGATACGCAGTATTTT
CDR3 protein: CASSLGSADPDTQYF

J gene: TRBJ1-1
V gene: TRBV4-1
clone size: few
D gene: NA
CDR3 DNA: TGCGCCAGCAGCCCCGTCCTCCAGGGGACTGAAGCTTTCTTT
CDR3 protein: CASSPVLQGTEAFF

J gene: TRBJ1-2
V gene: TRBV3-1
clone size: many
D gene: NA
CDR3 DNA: TGTGCCAGCAGCCATAGAGGAGGCTACACCTTC
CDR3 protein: CASSHRGGYTF

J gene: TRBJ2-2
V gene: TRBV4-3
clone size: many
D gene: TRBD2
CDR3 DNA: TGCGCCAGCAGCCAAGCTAGCGGGGGGGCCGGGGAGCTGTTTTTT
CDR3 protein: CASSQASGGAGELFF

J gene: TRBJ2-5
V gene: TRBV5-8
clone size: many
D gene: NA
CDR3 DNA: TGTGCCAGCATCGACGGACGGGCGTACCAAGAGACCCAGTACTTC
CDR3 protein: CASIDGRAYQETQYF

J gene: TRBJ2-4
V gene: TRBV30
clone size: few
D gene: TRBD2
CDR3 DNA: TGTGCCTCCACCCCCGGGGGGGACATTCAGTACTTC
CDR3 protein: CASTPGGDIQYF

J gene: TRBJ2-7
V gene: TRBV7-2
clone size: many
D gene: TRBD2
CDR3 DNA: TGTGCCAGCAGCTTAGGGTCAGCGGCGGGGGACGAGCAGTACTTC
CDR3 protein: CASSLGSAAGDEQYF

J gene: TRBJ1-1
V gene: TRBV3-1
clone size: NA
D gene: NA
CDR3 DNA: TGTGCCAGCAGCCAAGAGGGGGGTTGGGACACTGAAGCTTTCTTT
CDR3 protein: CASSQEGGWDTEAFF

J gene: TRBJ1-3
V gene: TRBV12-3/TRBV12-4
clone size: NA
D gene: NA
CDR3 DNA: TGTGCCAGCAGTTTGCTCGTCTCTGGAAACACCATATATTTT
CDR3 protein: CASSLLVSGNTIYF

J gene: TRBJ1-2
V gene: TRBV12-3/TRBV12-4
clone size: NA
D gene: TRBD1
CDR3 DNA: TGTGCCAGCAGTTTCGTCCGGACAGGGGGGGATTATGGCTACACCTTC
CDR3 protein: CASSFVRTGGDYGYTF

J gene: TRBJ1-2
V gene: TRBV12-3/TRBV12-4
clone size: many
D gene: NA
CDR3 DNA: TGTGCCAGCAGTTTAGCCCGGGGAAAGGGTGGCTACACCTTC
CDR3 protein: CASSLARGKGGYTF

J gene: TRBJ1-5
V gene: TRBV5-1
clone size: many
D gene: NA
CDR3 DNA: TGCGCCAGCAGCTTGACCGGGACTCAGCCCCAGCATTTT
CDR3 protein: CASSLTGTQPQHF

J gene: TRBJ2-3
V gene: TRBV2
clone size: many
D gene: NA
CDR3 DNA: TGTGCCAGCAGGGTAGCCCCTAGCACAGATACGCAGTATTTT
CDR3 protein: CASRVAPSTDTQYF

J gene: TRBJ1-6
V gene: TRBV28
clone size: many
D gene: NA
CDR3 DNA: TGTGCCAGCAGGTCGGGACCGGCTAATTCACCCCTCCACTTT
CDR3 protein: CASRSGPANSPLHF

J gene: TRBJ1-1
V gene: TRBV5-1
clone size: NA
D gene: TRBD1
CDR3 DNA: TGCGCCAGCAGCGAACAGGGGGCCACTGAAGCTTTCTTT
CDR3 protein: CASSEQGATEAFF

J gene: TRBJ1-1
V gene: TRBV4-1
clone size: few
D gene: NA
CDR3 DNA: TGCGCCAGCAGCCAAGATCTCCCGGAGAACACTGAAGCTTTCTTT
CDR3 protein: CASSQDLPENTEAFF

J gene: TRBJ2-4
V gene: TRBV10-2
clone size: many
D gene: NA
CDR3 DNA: TGCGCCAGCAGTGAGTTTCCTAGCTCGGGGTTTGAAGCCAAAAACATTCAGTACTTC
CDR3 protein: CASSEFPSSGFEAKNIQYF

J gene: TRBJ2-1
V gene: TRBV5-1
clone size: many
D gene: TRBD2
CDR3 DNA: TGCGCCAGCAGCAAGCTTAGCGGGGACGGTGAGCAGTTCTTC
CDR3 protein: CASSKLSGDGEQFF

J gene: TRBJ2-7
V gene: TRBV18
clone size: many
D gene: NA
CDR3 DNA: TGTGCCAGCTCACCCGGACAGACCCTCGAGCAGTACTTC
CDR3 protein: CASSPGQTLEQYF

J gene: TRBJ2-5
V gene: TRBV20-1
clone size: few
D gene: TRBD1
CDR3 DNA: TGCAGTGCTAGAGACGACGGGACAGGGGCAGAGACCCAGTACTTC
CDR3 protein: CSARDDGTGAETQYF

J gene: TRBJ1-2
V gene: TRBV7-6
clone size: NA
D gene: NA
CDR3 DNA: TGTGCCAGCAGCTTTTACGGGGGGTCGTATGGCTACACCTTC
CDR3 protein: CASSFYGGSYGYTF

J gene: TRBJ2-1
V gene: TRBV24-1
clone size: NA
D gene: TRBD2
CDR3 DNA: TGTGCCACCAGTGATTGGGGAGGGCTCTCCTACAATGAGCAGTTCTTC
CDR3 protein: CATSDWGGLSYNEQFF

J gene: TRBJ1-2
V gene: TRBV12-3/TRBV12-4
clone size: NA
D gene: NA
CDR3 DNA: TGTGCCAGCAGCTACAGGGAATTGAGCTATGGCTACACCTTC
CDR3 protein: CASSYRELSYGYTF

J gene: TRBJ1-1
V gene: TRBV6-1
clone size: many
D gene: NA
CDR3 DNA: TGTGCCAGCAGTGAAGCTGGTGGGGGCGGGACTGAAGCTTTCTTT
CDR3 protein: CASSEAGGGGTEAFF

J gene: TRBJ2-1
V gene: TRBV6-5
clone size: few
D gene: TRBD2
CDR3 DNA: TGTGCCAGCAGTCGCCTAGCGGGGGGGCGGAATGAGCAGTTCTTC
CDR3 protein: CASSRLAGGRNEQFF

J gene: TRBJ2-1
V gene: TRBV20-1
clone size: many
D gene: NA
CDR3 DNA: TGCAGTGCTAGAAAGGGGGGCAATGAGCAGTTCTTC
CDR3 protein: CSARKGGNEQFF

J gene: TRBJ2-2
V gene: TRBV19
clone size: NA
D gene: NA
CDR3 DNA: TGTGCCAGTAGTATTCGAAGGGGCCCCACCGGGGAGCTGTTTTTT
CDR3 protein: CASSIRRGPTGELFF

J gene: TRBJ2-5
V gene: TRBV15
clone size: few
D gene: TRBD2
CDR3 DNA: TGTGCCACCAGCAGAGGGGAGGGGAGGAAGACCCAGTACTTC
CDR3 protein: CATSRGEGRKTQYF

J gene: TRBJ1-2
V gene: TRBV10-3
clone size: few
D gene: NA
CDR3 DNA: TGTGCCATCAGTGGCCGGGGTAGCGATGGCTACACCTTC
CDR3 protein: CAISGRGSDGYTF

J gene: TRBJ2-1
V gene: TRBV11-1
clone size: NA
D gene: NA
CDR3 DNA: TGTGCCAGCAGCTTAGCCGCTACAGGAGGGGCCAATGAGCAGTTCTTC
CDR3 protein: CASSLAATGGANEQFF

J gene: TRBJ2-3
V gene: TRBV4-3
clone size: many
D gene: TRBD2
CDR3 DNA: TGCGCCAGCAGCCCCCGGACTAGCGCCTTCACAGATACGCAGTATTTT
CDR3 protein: CASSPRTSAFTDTQYF